This T cell receptor beta chain was sequenced for a study of blood T cells in healthy people across ages. Findings of the study overall: Estimated diversity, derived from one million T cells, was regarded as an underestimate. Reliance upon unsorted PBMCs precluded definitive naive versus antigen-experienced comparison.

Comment on this clonotype: Antigen unknown.

A second PCR, run for about 7 to 11 cycles, used a sample-barcoded 5' primer plus a J-beta primer mix. TCRdb re-called the 5' RACE reads with MiXCR, one entry per CDR3 protein. This sample yields hundreds of thousands of distinct CDR3 sequences, of which 24% are seen a single time; 8.7% belongs to the top ten. Per germline, CDR1 GTSNPN and CDR2 SVGIG (reference sequence). There are 13 residues in the CDR3. V was clipped by 3 bases and J by 0 bases, with 6 bases between them. Another study also made use of these data, one on T cells of mothers and their children. Per that paper: Persisting microchimeric T cell clones went undetected.

This TCR was sampled from a boy aged 10-17 years in good health. This chain uses TRBV30 with TRBJ1-3, with D unresolved. The sequenced sample was blood. DNA of the CDR3: TGTGCCTGGAGGCACTCCTCTGGAAACACCATATATTTT. This translates into CAWRHSSGNTIYF.